The rows below give T cell receptor beta chains drawn from one sample of a study of shared clonotypes between healthy human individuals. Data came from immunoSEQ multiplex PCR; TCRdb stores just in-frame clones and leaves some out. The sample has 2 million to 2.5 million clones; 80% to 95% are singletons. The sample taken for sequencing was naive CD4+ T cells from PBMCs. Receptor source: a man aged 18 to 29 in good health. Some clones in this sample may be carry-over from other donors' samples. Each CDR3 is given with its conserved first and last residue. Size is omitted from some rows. Given values are once, few, many or a class for expanded clones.

clone_size: .; j_call: TRBJ2-7; v_call: TRBV4-1; cdr3_aa: CASSQDPFRDRGHFEQYF
clone_size: .; j_call: TRBJ1-4; v_call: TRBV15; cdr3_aa: CATSRGDRGAANEKLFF
clone_size: once; j_call: TRBJ1-4; v_call: TRBV28; cdr3_aa: CASSSRWGDEKLFF
clone_size: once; j_call: TRBJ2-5; v_call: TRBV10-3; cdr3_aa: CAISQARETQYF
clone_size: .; j_call: TRBJ2-7; v_call: TRBV18; cdr3_aa: CASSSPGSDYEQYF
clone_size: .; j_call: TRBJ2-3; v_call: TRBV7-2; cdr3_aa: CASSLGGSGSWEQYF
clone_size: .; j_call: TRBJ2-7; v_call: TRBV2; cdr3_aa: CATLRTSGSYEQYF
clone_size: .; j_call: TRBJ1-1; v_call: TRBV29-1; cdr3_aa: CSAQQGPMNTEAFF
clone_size: .; j_call: TRBJ2-7; v_call: TRBV4-1; cdr3_aa: CASSQPRDSQPEQYF
clone_size: .; j_call: TRBJ2-1; v_call: TRBV7-9; cdr3_aa: CASSLVLDYSSYNEQFF
clone_size: .; j_call: TRBJ2-6; v_call: TRBV28; cdr3_aa: CASSLGQGVLGANVLTF
clone_size: .; j_call: TRBJ2-2; v_call: TRBV5-1; cdr3_aa: CASSFYLGQGAHTGELFF
clone_size: .; j_call: TRBJ1-4; v_call: TRBV5-1; cdr3_aa: CASSLGAEGRKLFF
clone_size: .; j_call: TRBJ2-5; v_call: TRBV7-9; cdr3_aa: CASSLGLAGPQYQETQYF
clone_size: .; j_call: TRBJ2-2; v_call: TRBV11-3; cdr3_aa: CASSPRDLNTGELFF
clone_size: .; j_call: TRBJ1-2; v_call: TRBV7-9; cdr3_aa: CASSLEIGRTGDGGYTF
clone_size: .; j_call: TRBJ1-5; v_call: TRBV27; cdr3_aa: CASSLIRGANQPQHF
clone_size: .; j_call: TRBJ2-2; v_call: TRBV11-3; cdr3_aa: CASSLSLGLAENTGELFF
clone_size: .; j_call: TRBJ1-4; v_call: TRBV6-6; cdr3_aa: CASSLTGVANEKLFF
clone_size: .; j_call: TRBJ1-5; v_call: TRBV29-1; cdr3_aa: CSHPPGEVDQPQHF
clone_size: .; j_call: TRBJ2-3; v_call: TRBV27; cdr3_aa: CASSPPLAGVLDTQYF
clone_size: .; j_call: TRBJ2-1; v_call: TRBV6-1; cdr3_aa: CASSPSPGVGEQFF
clone_size: few; j_call: TRBJ1-1; v_call: TRBV4-2; cdr3_aa: CASSQDYGTEAFF
clone_size: .; j_call: TRBJ1-1; v_call: TRBV25-1; cdr3_aa: CASSEAGGAPNTEAFF
clone_size: .; j_call: TRBJ1-6; v_call: TRBV5-1; cdr3_aa: CASSAGTGVHSPLHF
clone_size: once; j_call: TRBJ2-2; v_call: TRBV9; cdr3_aa: CASSVPGGGELFF
clone_size: .; j_call: TRBJ1-1; v_call: TRBV6-5; cdr3_aa: CASSAGPTEAFF
clone_size: .; j_call: TRBJ2-2; v_call: TRBV6-5; cdr3_aa: CASSYSFRGPGELFF
clone_size: .; j_call: TRBJ2-2; v_call: TRBV28; cdr3_aa: CASSLGNTGELFF
clone_size: .; j_call: TRBJ2-5; v_call: TRBV2; cdr3_aa: CASRATETQYF
clone_size: once; j_call: TRBJ2-7; v_call: TRBV30; cdr3_aa: CAWAPGQRNYEQYF
clone_size: .; j_call: TRBJ2-5; v_call: TRBV28; cdr3_aa: CASASGEKETQYF
clone_size: .; j_call: TRBJ1-1; v_call: TRBV5-4; cdr3_aa: CASGTGGQGEGAFF
clone_size: once; j_call: TRBJ2-5; v_call: TRBV14; cdr3_aa: CASSKSGSWETQYF
clone_size: .; j_call: TRBJ2-1; v_call: TRBV9; cdr3_aa: CASSMASGYNEQFF
clone_size: .; j_call: TRBJ2-6; v_call: TRBV10-3; cdr3_aa: CAISESGVSGANVLTF
clone_size: .; j_call: TRBJ1-2; v_call: TRBV28; cdr3_aa: CASSPYGDNYGYTF
clone_size: .; j_call: TRBJ2-7; v_call: TRBV7-2; cdr3_aa: CASSLDLAGPPREQYF
clone_size: .; j_call: TRBJ2-7; v_call: TRBV11-2; cdr3_aa: CASSSIIDTRNSYEQYF
clone_size: .; j_call: TRBJ2-2; v_call: TRBV5-1; cdr3_aa: CASSLIAGEAGELFF
clone_size: .; j_call: TRBJ2-7; v_call: TRBV27; cdr3_aa: CASSLTSGRVREQYF
clone_size: .; j_call: TRBJ2-3; v_call: TRBV6-5; cdr3_aa: CASSYDPTDTQYF
clone_size: .; j_call: TRBJ2-7; v_call: TRBV19; cdr3_aa: CASSFTLAAEQYF
clone_size: .; j_call: TRBJ1-1; v_call: TRBV5-4; cdr3_aa: CASSLGQGGKAFF
clone_size: .; j_call: TRBJ1-4; v_call: TRBV7-9; cdr3_aa: CASSKGTLTNEKLFF
clone_size: .; j_call: TRBJ2-3; v_call: TRBV7-2; cdr3_aa: CASSLYAGAGDTQYF
clone_size: .; j_call: TRBJ1-1; v_call: TRBV7-2; cdr3_aa: CASSSVGGVTEAFF
clone_size: .; j_call: TRBJ2-3; v_call: TRBV5-1; cdr3_aa: CASSSRLAGGSTDTQYF